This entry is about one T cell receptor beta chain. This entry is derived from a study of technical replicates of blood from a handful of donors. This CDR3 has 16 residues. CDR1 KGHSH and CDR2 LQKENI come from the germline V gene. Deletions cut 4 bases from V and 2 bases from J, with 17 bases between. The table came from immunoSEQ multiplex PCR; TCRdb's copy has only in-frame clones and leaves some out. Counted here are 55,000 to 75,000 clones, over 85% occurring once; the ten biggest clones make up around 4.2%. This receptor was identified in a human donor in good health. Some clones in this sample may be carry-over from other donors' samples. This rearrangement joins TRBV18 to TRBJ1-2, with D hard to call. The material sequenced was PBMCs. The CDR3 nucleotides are TGTGCCAGCTCACAAACGGGTCAACCTTTAAACTATGGCTACACCTTC. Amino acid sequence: CASSQTGQPLNYGYTF. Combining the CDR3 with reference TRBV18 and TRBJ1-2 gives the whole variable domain NAGVMQNPRHLVRRRGQEARLRCSPMKGHSHVYWYRQLPEEGLKFMVYLQKENIIDESGMPKERFSAEFPKEGPSILRIQQVVRGDSAAYFCASSQTGQPLNYGYTFGSGTRLTVV.